Sequencing of this TCR beta chain was carried out in a study of cytomegalovirus exposure and HLA in healthy donors. Study information: Genotyping of 300 to 450 donors showed that roughly 80% belonged to the Caucasian-associated ancestry cluster.

It was with 60 Vbeta and 13 Jbeta primers that the PCR ran. Assay: immunoSEQ multiplex PCR; the TCRdb copy retains only in-frame clones and omits some. The sample contains approximately 120,000 clones, around 73% of which appear only once. The CDR3 totals 15 residues. The J segment lost 5 bases and the V segment lost 3 bases, leaving 3 bases of the junction unmatched. Per germline, CDR1 SGHDN and CDR2 FVKESK. J is TRBJ2-2 and V is TRBV14; 10 nucleotides match TRBD2. Source material: PBMCs. The receptor's source is a man aged 60 to 69 in good health and CMV-seropositive. CDR3: CASSQQREGTGELFF. Written as DNA, the CDR3 is TGTGCCAGCAGCCAGCAGCGGGAGGGGACCGGGGAGCTGTTTTTT. The variable domain in full, with the rest retrieved from reference TRBV14 and TRBJ2-2, is EAGVTQFPSHSVIEKGQTVTLRCDPISGHDNLYWYRRVMGKEIKFLLHFVKESKQDESGMPNNRFLAERTGGTYSTLKVQPAELEDSGVYFCASSQQREGTGELFFGEGSRLTVL.